This passage covers 14 T cell receptor beta chains from one sample sequenced in a study of blood T cell repertoires in COVID-19. Repertoires were generated with immunoSEQ multiplex PCR, while TCRdb's copy carries only in-frame clones and drops some. The table includes some 270,000 clones, about 90% detected once. Material: PBMCs or T cells enriched from blood (not recorded which). These receptors all come from a woman under 40 with acute COVID-19.

The V and J genes are TRBV14 and TRBJ2-7, with no clear D. Trimming removed 1 base from V and 5 bases from J, with 12 bases in between. Germline V lookup: CDR1 SGHDN, CDR2 FVKESK. The CDR3 loop spans 14 amino acids. The CDR3 protein is CASSQVRLLDEQYF. In DNA, the CDR3 is TGTGCCAGCAGCCAAGTGAGGTTGCTCGACGAGCAGTACTTC.

The genes are TRBV30 and TRBJ2-5; D perhaps matches TRBD2 (5 bases). This CDR3 is built from 14 residues. In germline, CDR1 is GTSNPN, CDR2 SVGIG (reference sequence). V dropped 4 bases and J dropped 5 bases, with 17 bases sitting between them. The CDR3 reads CAWKNGAATETQYF. DNA for the CDR3: TGTGCCTGGAAAAACGGAGCGGCAACGGAGACCCAGTACTTC.

The V and J genes are TRBV19 and TRBJ1-5; 8 bases line up with TRBD1. This CDR3 has 15 residues. CDR1 and CDR2 from the germline V gene are LNHDA and SQIVND (reference sequence). V lost 6 bases, J lost 2 bases, and 6 bases stayed unmatched. The CDR3 sequence is CASRDQGAGNQPQHF. CDR3 coding DNA: TGTGCCAGTAGAGACCAGGGGGCGGGCAATCAGCCCCAGCATTTT.

This clone was seen only a few times. V gene TRBV7-9 combines with J gene TRBJ1-4, with D hard to call. The CDR3 contains 14 residues. With 3 bases removed from V and 7 bases from J, the gap between germline ends came to 12 bases. Germline CDR1 is SEHNR and CDR2 is FQNEAQ (reference sequence). The CDR3 bases are TGTGCCAGCAGCTTCCGGGATATGGCTGAAAAACTGTTTTTT. As protein: CASSFRDMAEKLFF.

This sequence joins TRBV7-3 and TRBJ2-2, with TRBD2 matching 14 bases. CDR1 is SGHTA, CDR2 FQGTGA, per germline. The CDR3 sequence is 17 residues long. V lost 1 base to trimming and J lost 6 bases; unmatched junction nucleotides: 4. The CDR3 region is CASSLMQTSGRAGELFF. CDR3 sequence (DNA): TGTGCCAGCAGCTTAATGCAGACTAGCGGGAGGGCCGGGGAGCTGTTTTTT.

This chain joins TRBV19 and TRBJ1-5; D call uncertain. Per germline, CDR1 LNHDA and CDR2 SQIVND (reference sequence). The CDR3 length is 14 residues. The V end was cut by 10 bases, the J end by 1 base, with 14 bases between. The CDR3 sequence: CATYRHWSNQPQHF. CDR3 sequence (DNA): TGTGCCACCTACCGCCATTGGAGCAATCAGCCCCAGCATTTT.

CDR3 protein: CASSGSGEKGTGELFF. DNA of the CDR3: TGTGCCAGCAGCGGCAGCGGGGAAAAGGGCACCGGGGAGCTGTTTTTT. V is TRBV11-2 and J is TRBJ2-2; 7 bases are a match to TRBD2. The CDR3 sequence is 16 residues long. Germline V CDR1 and CDR2: SGHAT, FQNNGV. V was pared by 5 bases and J by 4 bases, with 10 bases of the junction left unmatched. Supplemented by reference TRBV11-2 and TRBJ2-2, the full variable domain reads EAGVAQSPRYKIIEKRQSVAFWCNPISGHATLYWYQQILGQGPKLLIQFQNNGVVDDSQLPKDRFSAERLKGVDSTLKIQPAKLEDSAVYLCASSGSGEKGTGELFFGEGSRLTVL.

The chain couples TRBV4-1 to TRBJ2-7; tentatively, D is TRBD1 (6 bases). The CDR3 loop spans 15 amino acids. CDR1 and CDR2 (germline): MGHRA, YSYEKL. Trimming removed 1 base at V and 0 bases at J, with 10 bases between. The CDR3 region is CASSQARGGSYEQYF. In DNA form, the CDR3 reads TGCGCCAGCAGCCAAGCGAGAGGGGGCTCCTACGAGCAGTACTTC.

The CDR3 nucleotides read TGTGCCAGCAGCTTAGAACGACTCGCGGAACCCTACGAGCAGTACTTC. The encoded protein is CASSLERLAEPYEQYF. The V gene is TRBV11-3, the J gene TRBJ2-7; D not resolved. Germline assignment: CDR1 SGHNT and CDR2 YENEEA. This CDR3 has 16 residues. Trimming removed 0 bases from V and 2 bases from J, with 14 bases in between. Filled out from reference TRBV11-3 and TRBJ2-7, the complete variable domain reads EAGVVQSPRYKIIEKKQPVAFWCNPISGHNTLYWYLQNLGQGPELLIRYENEEAVDDSQLPKDRFSAERLKGVDSTLKIQPAELGDSAVYLCASSLERLAEPYEQYFGPGTRLTVT.

The J gene is TRBJ2-1, the V gene TRBV6-2 or TRBV6-3; D possibly corresponds to TRBD1 (6 bases). CDR3 size: 15 residues. The V end was cut by 2 bases, the J end by 4 bases, with 12 bases between. Looked up from germline, CDR1 is MNHEY and CDR2 is SVGEGT. CDR3 residues: CASSYGGQSYNEQFF. The CDR3 DNA sequence: TGTGCCAGCAGTTACGGAGGACAGTCTTACAATGAGCAGTTCTTC.

The CDR3 loop is CATDPLGGQYEKLFF. The CDR3 region has the DNA TGTGCCACCGATCCTCTCGGGGGACAGTATGAAAAACTGTTTTTT. This rearrangement joins TRBV24-1 to TRBJ1-4; 7 bases line up with TRBD1. There are 15 residues in the CDR3. Germline assignment: CDR1 KGHDR and CDR2 SFDVKD. V trimming: 9 bases; J trimming: 6 bases; junction bases outside the gene matches: 12.

For the CDR3, the DNA is TGTGCCAGCAGTTACTTCCAGGGAACGAACACCGGGGAGCTGTTTTTT. It yields the protein CASSYFQGTNTGELFF. The chain recombines TRBV6-5 with TRBJ2-2; maybe TRBD1 (5 bases). CDR1 MNHEY and CDR2 SVGAGI come from the germline V gene. V was trimmed by 1 base and J by 0 bases, leaving 9 bases between them. There are 16 residues in the CDR3.

The chain combines TRBV27 with TRBJ1-2; possible D gene TRBD1, 5 bases. Per the germline V gene, CDR1 is MNHEY and CDR2 is SMNVEV (reference sequence). The V and J ends lost 2 bases and 3 bases respectively, with 10 bases between them. CDR3 length: 14 residues. The CDR3 loop reads CASSLGARDYGYTF. CDR3 bases: TGTGCCAGCAGTTTAGGGGCCAGGGACTATGGCTACACCTTC.

This clone showed up just a few times. The chain joins TRBV6-4 to TRBJ2-2; TRBD1 agrees at 11 bases. The CDR3 extends over 20 amino acids. J gave up 6 bases and V 5 bases, and 20 bases lay outside the gene matches. CDR1 MRHNA and CDR2 SNTAGT come from the germline V gene. DNA for the CDR3: TGTGCCAGCAGTCCTGGACAGGGGGCCCGGACTAGCATGTCCCCCGGGGAGCTGTTTTTT. Its protein product is CASSPGQGARTSMSPGELFF.